The rows below give T cell receptor beta chains drawn from one sample of a study of blood T cell repertoires in COVID-19. Here immunoSEQ multiplex PCR was the method, and the copy in TCRdb shows in-frame clones only, minus some. There are tens of thousands of clones in the sample; 87% occur only once, and approximately 5.1% lies in the top ten. Sequenced: peripheral blood. These receptors were obtained from a human donor in a cohort sampled during active COVID-19. The CDR3 runs from the conserved cysteine through the conserved F or W. D genes are given only for firm matches. Size values are once, few and many counts, or a class for expanded clones, and some rows have none.

cdr3_aa: CASSPWTGQGQETQYF; cdr3_nt: TGTGCCAGCAGTCCCTGGACAGGGCAGGGGCAAGAGACCCAGTACTTC; j_call: TRBJ2-5; v_call: TRBV28; clone_size: -; d_call: TRBD1
cdr3_aa: CASSPTGGAGGTQYF; cdr3_nt: TGTGCCAGCAGCCCGACAGGGGGCGCCGGCGGGACCCAGTACTTC; j_call: TRBJ2-5; v_call: TRBV14; clone_size: -; d_call: TRBD1
cdr3_aa: CASSPSGSRGNEQFF; cdr3_nt: TGTGCCAGCAGCCCTAGCGGGAGTCGGGGGAATGAGCAGTTCTTC; j_call: TRBJ2-1; v_call: TRBV7-2; clone_size: -; d_call: TRBD2
cdr3_aa: CASSLGQGRSPLHF; cdr3_nt: TGTGCCAGCAGCTTGGGACAGGGACGTTCACCCCTCCACTTT; j_call: TRBJ1-6; v_call: TRBV5-6; clone_size: -; d_call: TRBD1
cdr3_aa: CASSTTGENEQYF; cdr3_nt: TGTGCCAGCAGTACCACAGGGGAAAACGAGCAGTACTTC; j_call: TRBJ2-7; v_call: TRBV3-1/TRBV3-2; clone_size: few; d_call: TRBD1
cdr3_aa: CASGTGDVSPLHF; cdr3_nt: TGTGCCAGTGGGACAGGGGATGTTTCACCCCTCCACTTT; j_call: TRBJ1-6; v_call: TRBV19; clone_size: -; d_call: TRBD1
cdr3_aa: CASSVWTGPGNTIYF; cdr3_nt: TGTGCCAGCAGTGTGTGGACAGGGCCTGGAAACACCATATATTTT; j_call: TRBJ1-3; v_call: TRBV2; clone_size: -; d_call: TRBD1
cdr3_aa: CALHRGWPSYEQYF; cdr3_nt: TGTGCCTTGCACAGGGGATGGCCCTCCTACGAGCAGTACTTC; j_call: TRBJ2-7; v_call: TRBV30; clone_size: once; d_call: TRBD1
cdr3_aa: CASSLLTATNTEAFF; cdr3_nt: TGTGCCAGCAGCTTGTTGACAGCTACGAACACTGAAGCTTTCTTT; j_call: TRBJ1-1; v_call: TRBV5-4; clone_size: -; d_call: -
cdr3_aa: CASSQEGQGKGSYEQYF; cdr3_nt: TGTGCCAGCAGTCAAGAAGGACAGGGCAAAGGCTCCTACGAGCAGTACTTC; j_call: TRBJ2-7; v_call: TRBV5-5; clone_size: -; d_call: TRBD1
cdr3_aa: CATSGGGSLMNEQFF; cdr3_nt: TGTGCCACCAGTGGAGGCGGGAGTCTTATGAATGAGCAGTTCTTC; j_call: TRBJ2-1; v_call: TRBV24-1; clone_size: -; d_call: TRBD2
cdr3_aa: CASSYRDYGYTF; cdr3_nt: TGTGCCAGCAGTTACCGTGACTATGGCTACACCTTC; j_call: TRBJ1-2; v_call: TRBV6-5; clone_size: once; d_call: -
cdr3_aa: CASSGTGQNEEGYTF; cdr3_nt: TGTGCCAGCTCAGGGACAGGACAAAACGAGGAGGGCTACACCTTC; j_call: TRBJ1-2; v_call: TRBV18; clone_size: few; d_call: TRBD1
cdr3_aa: CASSSAPMLKDKRARAYEQYF; cdr3_nt: TGTGCCAGCAGCTCAGCCCCCATGTTGAAGGACAAGCGGGCTAGGGCCTACGAGCAGTACTTC; j_call: TRBJ2-7; v_call: TRBV7-2; clone_size: -; d_call: -
cdr3_aa: CASSYTTGGPTSGRPWEQYF; cdr3_nt: TGTGCCAGCAGCTACACCACAGGGGGACCAACTAGCGGGAGGCCCTGGGAGCAGTACTTC; j_call: TRBJ2-7; v_call: TRBV7-8; clone_size: -; d_call: TRBD2
cdr3_aa: CASSRRLGVVDEQFF; cdr3_nt: TGTGCCAGCAGCCGAAGACTAGGGGTGGTCGATGAGCAGTTCTTC; j_call: TRBJ2-1; v_call: TRBV2; clone_size: -; d_call: -
cdr3_aa: CASSELGAYEQYF; cdr3_nt: TGTGCCAGCAGTGAACTAGGGGCCTACGAGCAGTACTTC; j_call: TRBJ2-7; v_call: TRBV6-1; clone_size: -; d_call: -
cdr3_aa: CASSLAMIAGDWQETQYF; cdr3_nt: TGTGCCAGCAGCTTAGCGATGATAGCGGGAGATTGGCAAGAGACCCAGTACTTC; j_call: TRBJ2-5; v_call: TRBV7-8; clone_size: -; d_call: TRBD2
cdr3_aa: CASSQVMLVSGRNNYEQYF; cdr3_nt: TGCGCCAGCAGCCAAGTTATGCTGGTGAGCGGGAGGAATAATTACGAGCAGTACTTC; j_call: TRBJ2-7; v_call: TRBV4-1; clone_size: -; d_call: TRBD2
cdr3_aa: CASNKEGEWYF; cdr3_nt: TGTGCCAGCAACAAGGAGGGAGAGTGGTATTTT; j_call: TRBJ2-3; v_call: TRBV19; clone_size: -; d_call: -
cdr3_aa: CASSLVQRNEQFF; cdr3_nt: TGTGCCAGCAGCTTAGTTCAGCGCAATGAGCAGTTCTTC; j_call: TRBJ2-1; v_call: TRBV7-2; clone_size: -; d_call: -
cdr3_aa: CASSQVAKSGAGELFF; cdr3_nt: TGTGCCAGCAGCCAAGTGGCTAAATCAGGGGCCGGGGAGCTGTTTTTT; j_call: TRBJ2-2; v_call: TRBV14; clone_size: -; d_call: -
cdr3_aa: CASSVGRSDTQYF; cdr3_nt: TGTGCCAGCAGCGTAGGGAGATCAGATACGCAGTATTTT; j_call: TRBJ2-3; v_call: TRBV9; clone_size: -; d_call: -
cdr3_aa: CASSITGTAVNTIYF; cdr3_nt: TGTGCCAGTAGTATAACCGGGACAGCAGTAAACACCATATATTTT; j_call: TRBJ1-3; v_call: TRBV19; clone_size: once; d_call: TRBD1
cdr3_aa: CASSPQGAGDTEAFF; cdr3_nt: TGTGCCAGCAGCCCTCAGGGGGCAGGGGACACTGAAGCTTTCTTT; j_call: TRBJ1-1; v_call: TRBV5-4; clone_size: few; d_call: TRBD1
cdr3_aa: CASSPRGGPIEGYGYTF; cdr3_nt: TGTGCCAGCTCACCTCGAGGGGGCCCCATCGAGGGGTATGGCTACACCTTC; j_call: TRBJ1-2; v_call: TRBV18; clone_size: -; d_call: TRBD1
cdr3_aa: CASSVTGKGSYEQYF; cdr3_nt: TGTGCCAGCAGCGTGACAGGGAAAGGTTCCTACGAGCAGTACTTC; j_call: TRBJ2-7; v_call: TRBV7-3; clone_size: -; d_call: TRBD1
cdr3_aa: CASTHGVAGGEQFF; cdr3_nt: TGTGCCAGCACCCACGGAGTAGCGGGGGGTGAGCAGTTCTTC; j_call: TRBJ2-1; v_call: TRBV5-6; clone_size: -; d_call: TRBD2
cdr3_aa: CASTTGTSGTHF; cdr3_nt: TGTGCCAGCACGACCGGGACTAGCGGGACTCACTTC; j_call: TRBJ2-7; v_call: TRBV18; clone_size: few; d_call: TRBD2
cdr3_aa: CASSFDLWTKGYEQYF; cdr3_nt: TGTGCCAGCAGCTTCGACCTTTGGACTAAAGGATACGAGCAGTACTTC; j_call: TRBJ2-7; v_call: TRBV28; clone_size: -; d_call: -
cdr3_aa: CASRLKGDRESNQPQHF; cdr3_nt: TGTGCCAGCAGGTTAAAAGGGGACAGGGAGAGCAATCAGCCCCAGCATTTT; j_call: TRBJ1-5; v_call: TRBV7-9; clone_size: -; d_call: TRBD1
cdr3_aa: CASRRLASSNWYF; cdr3_nt: TGTGCCAGCAGACGGCTAGCGTCTTCTAATTGGTACTTC; j_call: TRBJ2-7; v_call: TRBV6-5; clone_size: -; d_call: -
cdr3_aa: CASSPGGTQYF; cdr3_nt: TGTGCCAGCAGTCCGGGGGGGACCCAGTACTTC; j_call: TRBJ2-5; v_call: TRBV12-3/TRBV12-4; clone_size: -; d_call: TRBD2
cdr3_aa: CASSFSGAPYEQYF; cdr3_nt: TGTGCCAGCAGCTTTTCAGGGGCCCCCTACGAGCAGTACTTC; j_call: TRBJ2-7; v_call: TRBV5-6; clone_size: once; d_call: -
cdr3_aa: CASSPEGETQYF; cdr3_nt: TGTGCCAGCAGCCCCGAGGGAGAGACCCAGTACTTC; j_call: TRBJ2-5; v_call: TRBV3-1/TRBV3-2; clone_size: -; d_call: -
cdr3_aa: CASSQFNTGGPTDTQYF; cdr3_nt: TGCGCCAGCAGCCAATTTAATACAGGGGGGCCCACAGATACGCAGTATTTT; j_call: TRBJ2-3; v_call: TRBV4-1; clone_size: -; d_call: TRBD1
cdr3_aa: CASSYRQGQNTEAFF; cdr3_nt: TGTGCCAGCAGCTACCGACAGGGACAGAACACTGAAGCTTTCTTT; j_call: TRBJ1-1; v_call: TRBV7-2; clone_size: -; d_call: TRBD1